The 2 T cell receptor beta chains in this list originate from one sample, sequenced in a study of T-cell reconstitution after alpha-beta-depleted transplantation in children. Construction of the TCRbeta library involved unique molecular identifiers. TCRdb passed the PCR reads through MiXCR, listing each CDR3 protein once. The sample shows 700,000 to 850,000 distinct CDR3 sequences, around 15% of them seen only once. Specimen: PBMCs, mostly from graft donor cells, collected 360 days after TCRalphabeta/CD19-depleted stem cell transplant. The receptor set was obtained from a male patient between 10 and 17 years old who had a stem cell transplant for acute lymphoblastic leukemia, so the T cells may come from the graft donor.

This chain connects TRBV29-1 to TRBJ2-5, with TRBD1 identical over 10 bases. Germline assignment: CDR1 SQVTM and CDR2 ANQGSEA. With 7 bases clipped from V and 2 bases from J, the junction kept 1 base outside the gene matches. This CDR3 has 12 residues. The CDR3 coding sequence is TGCAGCGGGACAGGGGGTCAAGAGACCCAGTACTTC. As protein: CSGTGGQETQYF.

The gene calls are TRBV7-8 and TRBJ2-1, with TRBD2 matching 10 bases. Germline loops: CDR1 SGHVS, CDR2 FQNEAQ. Trimming removed 1 base from V and 6 bases from J; junction bases left unmatched: 9. This CDR3 comprises 17 residues. CDR3 DNA sequence: TGTGCCAGCAGCTTAGTCTCTGGGGCTAGCGGGAGCAATGAGCAGTTCTTC. This codes for CASSLVSGASGSNEQFF.